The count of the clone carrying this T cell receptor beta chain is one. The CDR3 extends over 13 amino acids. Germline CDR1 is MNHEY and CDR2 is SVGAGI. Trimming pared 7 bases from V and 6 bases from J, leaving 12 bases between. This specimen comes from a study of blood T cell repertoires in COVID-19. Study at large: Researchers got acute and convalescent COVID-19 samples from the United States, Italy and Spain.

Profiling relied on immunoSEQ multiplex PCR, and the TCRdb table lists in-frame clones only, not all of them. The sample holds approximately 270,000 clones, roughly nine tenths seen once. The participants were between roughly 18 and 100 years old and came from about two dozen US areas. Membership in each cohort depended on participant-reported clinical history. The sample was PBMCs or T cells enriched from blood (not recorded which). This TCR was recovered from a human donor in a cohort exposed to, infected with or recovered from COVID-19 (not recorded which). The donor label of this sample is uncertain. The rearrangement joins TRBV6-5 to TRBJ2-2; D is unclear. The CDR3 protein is CASKVGSAGELFF. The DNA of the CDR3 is TGTGCCAGCAAAGTCGGTTCTGCCGGGGAGCTGTTTTTT.